The TCR beta chain under discussion was sequenced for a study of CD8+CD57+ T cells in acquired aplastic anemia. Findings and caveats of the study: Patients and controls shared over 25 CD8+ CDR3 sequences.

This clonotype was detected many times. Its antigen is currently unknown. CDR3 and TCR beta VDJ profiling relied on genomic DNA as the template. TCRdb reprocessed the reads via MiXCR and lists one record per CDR3 protein. The sample records under 200,000 distinct CDR3 sequences, approximately 40% being singletons. The V gene's germline CDR1 is LNHDA and CDR2 SQIVND (reference sequence). The CDR3 spans 15 residues. The V end was cut by 6 bases, the J end by 1 base, with 15 bases between. This TCR came from a human donor in good health. The source material was sorted CD4+, CD8+, or CD8+CD57+ T cells (not recorded which) from PBMCs. The chain joins TRBV19 to TRBJ2-5; a weak D match, TRBD2 (6 bases). The CDR3 loop is CASRPQAGSQETQYF. The CDR3 coding sequence is TGTGCCAGTAGACCCCAGGCGGGGAGCCAAGAGACCCAGTACTTC.